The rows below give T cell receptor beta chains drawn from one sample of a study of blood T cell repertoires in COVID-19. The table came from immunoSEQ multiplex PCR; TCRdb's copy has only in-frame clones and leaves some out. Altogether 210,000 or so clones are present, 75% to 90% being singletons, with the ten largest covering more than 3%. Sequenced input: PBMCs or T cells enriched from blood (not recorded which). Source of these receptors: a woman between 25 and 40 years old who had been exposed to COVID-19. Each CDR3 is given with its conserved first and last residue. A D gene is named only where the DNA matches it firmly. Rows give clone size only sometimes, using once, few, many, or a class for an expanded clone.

CDR3aa: CASGSDRVNQPQHF; CDR3nt: TGTGCCAGCGGATCAGACAGGGTCAATCAGCCCCAGCATTTT; v_gene: TRBV27; len: 14; j_gene: TRBJ1-5; d_gene: TRBD1; abundance: -
CDR3aa: CSARRGEQFF; CDR3nt: TGCAGTGCTAGGAGAGGTGAGCAGTTCTTC; v_gene: TRBV20-1; len: 10; j_gene: TRBJ2-1; d_gene: -; abundance: -
CDR3aa: CASSSGGGPHEQYF; CDR3nt: TGTGCCAGCAGTTCGGGGGGAGGGCCCCACGAGCAGTACTTC; v_gene: TRBV28; len: 14; j_gene: TRBJ2-7; d_gene: TRBD2; abundance: -
CDR3aa: CASSLDYRVFIQYF; CDR3nt: TGTGCCAGCAGCTTAGATTACAGGGTATTCATTCAGTACTTC; v_gene: TRBV7-2; len: 14; j_gene: TRBJ2-4; d_gene: -; abundance: -
CDR3aa: CASSLGQFYEQYF; CDR3nt: TGTGCCAGCAGCTTGGGACAGTTTTACGAGCAGTACTTC; v_gene: TRBV11-2; len: 13; j_gene: TRBJ2-7; d_gene: TRBD1; abundance: few
CDR3aa: CASSGPGTVNEKLFF; CDR3nt: TGTGCCAGCAGCGGCCCCGGGACAGTTAATGAAAAACTGTTTTTT; v_gene: TRBV5-4; len: 15; j_gene: TRBJ1-4; d_gene: TRBD1; abundance: once
CDR3aa: CASSPQDRAAFF; CDR3nt: TGTGCCAGCAGCCCTCAAGACAGGGCAGCTTTCTTT; v_gene: TRBV9; len: 12; j_gene: TRBJ1-1; d_gene: TRBD1; abundance: -
CDR3aa: CASSQTPNARTDTQYF; CDR3nt: TGTGCCAGCAGCCAAACTCCTAACGCCCGCACAGATACGCAGTATTTT; v_gene: TRBV3-1/TRBV3-2; len: 16; j_gene: TRBJ2-3; d_gene: -; abundance: -
CDR3aa: CASSLDGLAKNIQYF; CDR3nt: TGTGCCAGCAGCTTGGACGGACTAGCCAAAAACATTCAGTACTTC; v_gene: TRBV5-4; len: 15; j_gene: TRBJ2-4; d_gene: -; abundance: -
CDR3aa: CASSPRRTGELFF; CDR3nt: TGTGCCAGCAGCCCCAGGCGTACCGGGGAGCTGTTTTTT; v_gene: TRBV11-2; len: 13; j_gene: TRBJ2-2; d_gene: -; abundance: -